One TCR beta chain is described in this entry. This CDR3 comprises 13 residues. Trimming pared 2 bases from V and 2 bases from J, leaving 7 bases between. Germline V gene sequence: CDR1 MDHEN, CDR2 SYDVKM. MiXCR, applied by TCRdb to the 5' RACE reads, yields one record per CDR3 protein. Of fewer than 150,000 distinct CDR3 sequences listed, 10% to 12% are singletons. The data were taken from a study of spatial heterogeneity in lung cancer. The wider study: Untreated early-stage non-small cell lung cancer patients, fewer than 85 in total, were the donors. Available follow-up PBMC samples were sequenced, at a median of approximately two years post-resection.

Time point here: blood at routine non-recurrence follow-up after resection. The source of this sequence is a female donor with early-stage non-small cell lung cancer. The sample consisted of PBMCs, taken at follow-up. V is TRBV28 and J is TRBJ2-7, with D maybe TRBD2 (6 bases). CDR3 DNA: TGTGCCAGCAGTTTAGGCGGGACCTACGAGCAGTACTTC. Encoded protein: CASSLGGTYEQYF.